What follows are 17 T cell receptor beta chains derived from one specimen sequenced in a study of OX40 agonist ivuxolimab in advanced cancers. Profiled with immunoSEQ multiplex PCR; TCRdb holds only in-frame clones, not every one. This table has around 43,000 clones, around 89% appearing once. Source: CD4+ or CD8+ T cells sorted from blood, taken in a trial of the OX40 agonist ivuxolimab. The receptors derive from an adult with an advanced solid tumor such as melanoma, head and neck, liver or kidney cancer.

This rearrangement joins TRBV6-6 to TRBJ2-7, with TRBD1 matching over 7 bases. With V trimmed by 6 bases and J by 0 bases, 8 bases remained unmatched. CDR3 length: 15 residues. Per germline, CDR1 MNHNY and CDR2 SVGAGI (reference sequence). The CDR3 DNA reads as TGTGCCAGCAGCACCGACAGGGAGAGCTCCTACGAGCAGTACTTC. It is translated as CASSTDRESSYEQYF.

The V and J genes are TRBV5-1 and TRBJ2-7, with 8 bases that match TRBD2. After removal of 4 bases from V and 6 bases from J, the junction contained 3 bases not matched to a gene. The CDR3 loop spans 12 amino acids. The V gene's germline CDR1 is SGHRS and CDR2 YFSETQ. CDR3 loop: CASSPGTSEQYF. For the CDR3, the DNA is TGCGCCAGCAGCCCTGGGACTAGCGAGCAGTACTTC. The full variable domain, completed using reference TRBV5-1 and TRBJ2-7, is KAGVTQTPRYLIKTRGQQVTLSCSPISGHRSVSWYQQTPGQGLQFLFEYFSETQRNKGNFPGRFSGRQFSNSRSEMNVSTLELGDSALYLCASSPGTSEQYFGPGTRLTVT.

V and J are TRBV21-1 and TRBJ2-5; the table's D call of TRBD1 was not tested on the DNA. TRBV21-1 is a pseudogene locus. This CDR3 spans 12 amino acids. CDR3 bases: TGTGCCAGCAGCAAAAAGGGGGAGACCCAGTACTTC. Protein: CASSKKGETQYF.

V gene TRBV5-4 combines with J gene TRBJ2-1; TRBD2 aligns across 8 bases. V shed 2 bases, J shed 4 bases, and the junction held 2 bases outside the gene matches. The CDR3 totals 14 residues. The germline CDR1 and CDR2 sequences are SGHNT and YYREEE (reference sequence). CDR3: CASSFRGGYNEQFF. The CDR3 bases are TGTGCCAGCAGCTTCCGGGGGGGATACAATGAGCAGTTCTTC.

This clone has only one observation. This chain connects TRBV28 to TRBJ2-3; 10 bases line up with TRBD1. This CDR3 spans 15 amino acids. The germline V gene has CDR1 MDHEN and CDR2 SYDVKM. Trimming took 6 bases from V and 4 from J; bases not matched to a gene: 7. The CDR3 protein is CASSGGGQGPDTQYF. The CDR3, as DNA: TGTGCCAGCAGCGGGGGGGGACAGGGGCCAGATACGCAGTATTTT.

J is TRBJ1-2 and V is TRBV27, with TRBD1 identical over 10 bases. The V gene end was trimmed by 4 bases and the J gene end by 8 bases; junction bases not matched to a gene: 7. The CDR3 has 14 residues. Germline V lookup: CDR1 MNHEY, CDR2 SMNVEV (reference sequence). The CDR3 nucleotides read TGTGCCAGCAGTTCGAGACAGGGGGCGAGGGGCTACACCTTC. Its translation is CASSSRQGARGYTF.

The chain has TRBV2 and TRBJ1-2; D gene unclear. Trimming removed 8 bases at V and 0 bases at J, with 10 bases between. Germline CDR1 and CDR2: SNHLY and FYNNEI. The CDR3 is made up of 13 amino acids. CDR3 amino acids: CASFISTNYGYTF. In DNA, the CDR3 is TGTGCCAGCTTCATATCCACTAACTATGGCTACACCTTC.

The chain joins TRBV10-2 to TRBJ2-7; 7 bases are shared with TRBD1. Germline CDR1 reads WSHSY; CDR2 reads SAAADI. The junction had 8 bases not matched to a gene; V was cut back by 6 bases and J by 6 bases. The CDR3 runs to 13 residues. CDR3 nucleotides: TGCGCCAGCAGCCTAGGGACAGTATCCGAGCAGTACTTC. Its protein product is CASSLGTVSEQYF.

This clone was detected once. The J gene is TRBJ1-1, the V gene TRBV6-1; D call uncertain. The CDR3 is 14 amino acids. Germline V gene sequence: CDR1 MNHNS, CDR2 SASEGT. V was trimmed by 4 bases and J by 1 base, leaving 10 bases between them. This chain's CDR3 is CASSGLSGNTEAFF. DNA for the CDR3: TGTGCCAGCAGTGGGTTGTCCGGGAACACTGAAGCTTTCTTT.

V and J are TRBV5-8 and TRBJ1-2; D is perhaps TRBD1 (6 bases). CDR3 length equals 16 residues. Germline CDR1 reads SGHTS; CDR2 reads YDEGEE. Trimming shortened V by 6 bases and J by 1 base, and 19 bases separated the two germline ends. The CDR3 here is CASTLRGGINNYGYTF. CDR3 DNA sequence: TGTGCCAGCACCCTTCGAGGGGGGATTAATAACTATGGCTACACCTTC.

The table lists this clone with a count of one. This chain uses TRBV5-4 with TRBJ1-4, with 7 bases identical to TRBD1. Unmatched junction bases numbered 6, after V lost 3 bases and J lost 7 bases. In germline, CDR1 is SGHNT, CDR2 YYREEE (reference sequence). CDR3 length: 14 residues. The CDR3 nucleotides are TGTGCCAGCAGCTCGGACAGGTCGATTGAAAAACTGTTTTTT. Translated: CASSSDRSIEKLFF.

The chain links TRBV27 to TRBJ1-2; 8 bases agree with TRBD1. Trimming took 6 bases from V and 8 from J; bases not matched to a gene: 5. The V gene's germline CDR1 is MNHEY and CDR2 SMNVEV (reference sequence). The CDR3 is made up of 12 amino acids. CDR3 sequence reads: CASRQGATGYTF. For the CDR3, the DNA is TGTGCCAGCAGGCAGGGGGCGACGGGCTACACCTTC.

This clone was counted a single time. The chain combines TRBV7-3 with TRBJ2-6; perhaps D is TRBD1 or TRBD2 (5 bases each). The CDR3 has 18 residues. Germline CDR1 reads SGHTA; CDR2 reads FQGTGA. Trimming removed 3 bases from V and 3 bases from J, with 18 bases in between. CDR3 region: CASSLGTRAGGGANVLTF. The CDR3 DNA reads as TGTGCCAGCAGCTTGGGGACGCGGGCCGGTGGTGGGGCCAACGTCCTGACTTTC.

The chain couples TRBV5-1 to TRBJ1-1, with D uncertain. The CDR3 is made up of 13 amino acids. Germline values: CDR1 SGHRS, CDR2 YFSETQ. Trimming stripped 2 bases from V and 6 bases from J, with 11 bases between. Here the CDR3 reads CASSFFGEPEAFF. The CDR3 DNA sequence: TGCGCCAGCAGCTTTTTTGGGGAGCCTGAAGCTTTCTTT.

V gene TRBV6-1 combines with J gene TRBJ1-2, with D unresolved. V gave up 2 bases and J gave up 8 bases, with 21 bases separating them. This CDR3 contains 16 residues. Germline lookup yields CDR1 MNHNS and CDR2 SASEGT. In nucleotides, the CDR3 is TGTGCCAGCAGTGAATCTTTGGAGGCAGCCCCGGGAGGCTACACCTTC. Protein: CASSESLEAAPGGYTF.

The gene calls are TRBV11-2 and TRBJ2-1; the match to TRBD1 covers 10 bases. In germline, CDR1 is SGHAT, CDR2 FQNNGV. Germline trimming cut 2 bases from V and 4 bases from J; bases unmatched to any gene: 8. The CDR3 extends over 17 amino acids. This CDR3 is CASSLWAGQGKYNEQFF. CDR3 nucleotide sequence: TGTGCCAGCAGCTTATGGGCGGGACAGGGGAAATACAATGAGCAGTTCTTC.

The rearrangement joins TRBV5-5 to TRBJ2-3; 8 bases match TRBD1. V gave up 4 bases and J gave up 5 bases; unmatched junction bases: 9. The germline V gene has CDR1 SGHKS and CDR2 YYEKEE (reference sequence). The CDR3 spans 15 residues. The CDR3 region is CASSVTTGDGDTQYF. The CDR3 nucleotides read TGTGCCAGCAGCGTTACGACAGGGGATGGAGATACGCAGTATTTT.